The rows below give T cell receptor beta chains drawn from one sample of a study of response to subunit inactivated influenza vaccine. Via MiXCR, TCRdb re-called the RT-PCR reads, giving one row per CDR3 protein. The repertoire holds under 500,000 distinct CDR3 sequences, around 9.9% seen once, with 10% to 15% in the top ten. The sequencing used PBMCs from blood, collected about 6 weeks after vaccination. These receptors were obtained from a man in his fifties or sixties who received an inactivated influenza vaccine. Both conserved end residues are part of each CDR3. A D gene is named only where the DNA matches it firmly. The size field is filled for only some rows; it gives once, few, many or a size class.

TRBD2	NA	TRBV12-3/TRBV12-4	14	TRBJ2-5	CASSFGGEGETQYF	TGTGCCAGCAGTTTCGGAGGGGAGGGAGAGACCCAGTACTTC
NA	NA	TRBV2	17	TRBJ2-6	CASSPVSRFSGANVLTF	TGTGCCAGCAGTCCCGTGAGCCGGTTCTCTGGGGCCAACGTCCTGACTTTC
TRBD1	few	TRBV9	14	TRBJ2-4	CASSVAGGKNIQYF	TGTGCCAGCAGCGTAGCAGGGGGCAAAAACATTCAGTACTTC
TRBD2	few	TRBV15	14	TRBJ2-7	CATSSIREGRKQYF	TGTGCCACCAGCAGCATCCGGGAGGGCCGTAAGCAGTACTTC
NA	many	TRBV7-9	16	TRBJ2-1	CASSLLALGSYNEQFF	TGTGCCAGCAGCTTACTAGCGTTAGGCTCCTACAATGAGCAGTTCTTC
TRBD1	many	TRBV5-8	15	TRBJ2-7	CASSSGTGGSYEQYF	TGTGCCAGCAGCTCTGGGACAGGGGGTTCCTACGAGCAGTACTTC
NA	many	TRBV7-2	14	TRBJ1-6	CASSLDSKNSPLHF	TGTGCCAGCAGTTTGGACAGCAAGAATTCACCCCTCCACTTT
NA	few	TRBV10-3	13	TRBJ2-7	CAIKSANSYEQYF	TGTGCCATCAAATCGGCTAACTCCTACGAGCAGTACTTC
NA	few	TRBV6-6	13	TRBJ2-1	CASSYSGSNEQFF	TGTGCCAGCAGTTACTCGGGGAGCAATGAGCAGTTCTTC
NA	few	TRBV5-6	16	TRBJ2-7	CASSFTSGLLTYEQYF	TGTGCCAGCAGCTTCACATCGGGACTGCTAACCTACGAGCAGTACTTC
NA	many	TRBV20-1	14	TRBJ1-1	CSARDQGSNTEAFF	TGCAGTGCTAGAGATCAAGGTTCCAACACTGAAGCTTTCTTT
NA	few	TRBV11-2	14	TRBJ2-5	CASSSQTRQETQYF	TGTGCCAGCAGCTCCCAGACCCGGCAAGAGACCCAGTACTTC
NA	NA	TRBV12-3/TRBV12-4	11	TRBJ1-1	CASRYGTLAFF	TGTGCCAGCAGATACGGGACATTGGCTTTCTTT
NA	NA	TRBV5-1	15	TRBJ2-1	CASSFGQFDYNEQFF	TGCGCCAGCAGCTTCGGACAGTTCGATTACAATGAGCAGTTCTTC
TRBD2	NA	TRBV7-2	15	TRBJ2-2	CASSLKAGVTGELFF	TGTGCCAGCAGCTTAAAAGCGGGGGTCACCGGGGAGCTGTTTTTT
TRBD2	few	TRBV28	16	TRBJ2-7	CASSLHLAGGTYEQYF	TGTGCCAGCAGTTTACATCTGGCGGGAGGCACCTACGAGCAGTACTTC
NA	many	TRBV20-1	11	TRBJ2-1	CSASEFHEQFF	TGCAGTGCTAGCGAGTTCCATGAGCAGTTCTTC
TRBD2	NA	TRBV11-2	15	TRBJ2-7	CASSLVGSGGPEQYF	TGTGCCAGCAGCTTAGTTGGTAGCGGGGGGCCCGAGCAGTACTTC
NA	many	TRBV4-3	15	TRBJ1-1	CASSLGRTEYTEAFF	TGCGCCAGCAGCCTCGGACGGACTGAATACACTGAAGCTTTCTTT
NA	NA	TRBV10-3	16	TRBJ2-5	CAISESTTGYQETQYF	TGTGCCATCAGTGAGTCGACTACCGGATACCAAGAGACCCAGTACTTC
NA	many	TRBV12-3/TRBV12-4	12	TRBJ2-7	CASSLGYLEQYF	TGTGCCAGCAGTTTGGGCTATCTGGAGCAGTACTTC
TRBD1	NA	TRBV28	15	TRBJ1-6	CASGPAPTGNSPLHF	TGTGCCAGCGGACCCGCCCCGACAGGGAATTCACCCCTCCACTTT
TRBD2	NA	TRBV2	10	TRBJ2-7	CASSASGTAF	TGTGCCAGCAGTGCTAGCGGGACGGCCTTC
TRBD2	few	TRBV10-3	18	TRBJ2-3	CAISESLFLAASTDTQYF	TGTGCCATCAGTGAGTCCCTCTTCCTAGCGGCTAGCACAGATACGCAGTATTTT
NA	many	TRBV12-3/TRBV12-4	16	TRBJ2-2	CASSPTGNLYTGELFF	TGTGCCAGCAGCCCAACTGGGAACCTGTACACCGGGGAGCTGTTTTTT
TRBD2	few	TRBV4-2	17	TRBJ2-5	CASSLGTSGRAQETQYF	TGTGCCAGCAGCCTCGGGACTAGCGGGAGGGCACAAGAGACCCAGTACTTC
NA	NA	TRBV6-5	15	TRBJ2-6	CASSYGRAGANVLTF	TGTGCCAGCAGTTACGGCAGGGCTGGGGCCAACGTCCTGACTTTC
NA	many	TRBV10-3	18	TRBJ2-7	CAISESWQDYNYSYEQYF	TGTGCCATCAGTGAGTCGTGGCAGGATTATAATTACTCCTACGAGCAGTACTTC